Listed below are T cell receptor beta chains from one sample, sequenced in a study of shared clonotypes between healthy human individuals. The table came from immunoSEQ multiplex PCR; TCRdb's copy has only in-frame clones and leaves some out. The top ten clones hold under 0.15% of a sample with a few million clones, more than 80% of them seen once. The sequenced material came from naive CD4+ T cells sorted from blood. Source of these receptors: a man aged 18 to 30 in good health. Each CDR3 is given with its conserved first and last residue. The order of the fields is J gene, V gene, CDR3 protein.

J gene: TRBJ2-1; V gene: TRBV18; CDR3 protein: CASSPLAASSYNEQFF
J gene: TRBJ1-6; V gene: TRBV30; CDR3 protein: CAWDGQLDSPLHF
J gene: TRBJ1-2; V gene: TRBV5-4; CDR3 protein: CASSLAEGQGDKGYTF
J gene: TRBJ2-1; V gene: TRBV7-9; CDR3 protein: CASSLRDRLAGTYNEQFF
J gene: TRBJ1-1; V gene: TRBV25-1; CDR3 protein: CASGDGQGVEAFF
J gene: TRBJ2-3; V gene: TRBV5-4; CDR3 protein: CASSLGSSPSTDTQYF
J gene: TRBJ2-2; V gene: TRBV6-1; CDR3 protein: CASSGPGTTNTGELFF
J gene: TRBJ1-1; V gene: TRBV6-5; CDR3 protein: CASSYQGSTEAFF
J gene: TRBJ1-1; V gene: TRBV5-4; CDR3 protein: CASRQGNTEAFF
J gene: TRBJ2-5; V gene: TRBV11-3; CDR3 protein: CASSAGLALQETQYF